Only one count was recorded for the clone carrying this TCR beta chain. The study ran its PCR with 60 Vbeta and 13 Jbeta primers. Original data processing: There were 80 million or so unique TCR beta chains by a later count, and 10 million to 12 million of them were shared. Sequenced by immunoSEQ multiplex PCR; TCRdb stores in-frame clones only, minus some. The V and J calls and clone size are taken from that table; D and trimming were inferred from the DNA. The data show 45,000 to 70,000 clones, nearly 85% seen once. This CDR3 spans 16 amino acids. The V segment lost 3 bases and the J segment 2 bases; nucleotides outside the gene matches: 4. CDR1 LGHNA and CDR2 YNFKEQ come from the germline V gene. The entry originates in a study of cytomegalovirus exposure and HLA in healthy donors.

The chain is built from TRBV4-2 and TRBJ2-6; 7 nucleotides match TRBD2. The clonotype originates from a man in his thirties or forties in good health and CMV-seronegative. Sequenced input: PBMCs. The CDR3 DNA is TGTGCCAGCAGCCAGATGCGGGAGCCTGGGGCCAACGTCCTGACTTTC. Its protein product is CASSQMREPGANVLTF.